Listed below are T cell receptor beta chains from one sample, sequenced in a study of T cell changes during pregnancy in multiple sclerosis. Assay used: immunoSEQ multiplex PCR; TCRdb lists only in-frame clones, some missing. The top ten clones hold under 5% of a sample with about 32,000 clones, roughly 91% of them seen once. This specimen was CD8+ T cells from peripheral blood mononuclear cells, taken in the second trimester of pregnancy. The receptor source for this set is a female donor in good health, enrolled as a control in a pregnancy study. Each CDR3 is given with its conserved first and last residue. The D gene is left open where the match is weak. Clone size is given for some rows only: seen once, a few or many times, or a class if the clone is expanded.

V gene,clone size,D gene,J gene,CDR3 DNA,CDR3 protein
TRBV27,NA,TRBD1,TRBJ2-1,TGTGCCAGCAGTTCCAGCCGGGACAGCCCTAGTTTAGAGCAGTTCTTC,CASSSSRDSPSLEQFF
TRBV6-1,once,TRBD1,TRBJ1-1,TGTGCCAGCAGCCACAGGGGGCTGGTTGAAGCTTTCTTT,CASSHRGLVEAFF
TRBV6-5,NA,NA,TRBJ2-7,TGTGCCAGCAGTTACAGTCTTCGGGGTGGCTACGAGCAGTACTTC,CASSYSLRGGYEQYF
TRBV5-1,NA,NA,TRBJ1-2,TGCGCCAGCAGCTTGGGGGCAGAATATGGCTACACCTTC,CASSLGAEYGYTF
TRBV11-2,NA,TRBD1,TRBJ1-1,TGTGCCAGCAGCCGGGACAGGCTGAACACTGAAGCTTTCTTT,CASSRDRLNTEAFF
TRBV5-6,NA,TRBD2,TRBJ2-1,TGTGCCAGCAGCCGGGTGACTAGCCTCGGTGAGCAGTTCTTC,CASSRVTSLGEQFF
TRBV29-1,NA,NA,TRBJ1-4,TGCAGCGTTGAAGATGGGGGCTCAACTAATGAAAAACTGTTTTTT,CSVEDGGSTNEKLFF
TRBV29-1,once,NA,TRBJ1-2,TGCAGCGTTGATAGAAGTTTTATGGGGACACCCCCGAGGTATGGCTACACCTTC,CSVDRSFMGTPPRYGYTF
TRBV9,NA,TRBD1,TRBJ1-2,TGTGCCAGCAGCCCTGGAGGGGGCCGAGGAGCTAACTATGGCTACACCTTC,CASSPGGGRGANYGYTF
TRBV19,NA,NA,TRBJ1-2,TGTGCCAGTAGTACCAACAGACAGCCCCTCTCCACCTTC,CASSTNRQPLSTF
TRBV30,NA,NA,TRBJ1-1,TGTGCCTGGAACGGAGCGAACACTGAAGCTTTCTTT,CAWNGANTEAFF
TRBV7-9,NA,TRBD1,TRBJ2-7,TGTGCCAGCAGCTTAGGACAGGGGCCCCCCTACGAGCAGTACTTC,CASSLGQGPPYEQYF
TRBV11-2,few,NA,TRBJ2-7,TGTGCCAGCAGTTCCACCAATGTAGTAGCGGCTTATTACGAGCAGTACTTC,CASSSTNVVAAYYEQYF
TRBV2,NA,NA,TRBJ2-6,TGTGCCAGCAGAGCTACAGGTTTCTCTGGGGCCAACGTCCTGACTTTC,CASRATGFSGANVLTF
TRBV7-9,NA,NA,TRBJ1-2,TGTGCCAGCAGCCTGTCTACAGGGATAGGGAACTATGGCTACACCTTC,CASSLSTGIGNYGYTF
TRBV2,once,NA,TRBJ1-4,NA,CASSVGTGITEVVFF
TRBV11-2,NA,TRBD2,TRBJ2-3,TGTGCCAGCAGCTTAGGTAGCGGGTATTCAGATACGCAGTATTTT,CASSLGSGYSDTQYF
TRBV5-4,NA,NA,TRBJ1-1,TGTGCCAGCAGGACCGGCGGGGGGATGAACACTGAAGCTTTCTTT,CASRTGGGMNTEAFF
TRBV11-2,NA,NA,TRBJ2-3,TGTGCCAGCAGCTTAATGGACATTATTAGCACAGATACGCAGTATTTT,CASSLMDIISTDTQYF
TRBV6-5,NA,TRBD1,TRBJ1-1,TGTGCCAGCAGTTACCTCGTGGGACAGGGTCCTGAAGCTTTCTTT,CASSYLVGQGPEAFF
TRBV29-1,NA,NA,TRBJ2-7,TGCAGCGTTGAAACAGGTTCCTACGAGCAGTACTTC,CSVETGSYEQYF
TRBV7-9,NA,NA,TRBJ2-3,TGTGCCAGCAGCCCCTTGGATTTGGGCCTAGCGTATGATACGCAGTATTTT,CASSPLDLGLAYDTQYF
TRBV4-3,medium-sized,NA,TRBJ2-6,TGCGCCAGCAGCCAAGCAGGGGAGGGGATCTCTGGGGCCAACGTCCTGACTTTC,CASSQAGEGISGANVLTF
TRBV7-2,NA,NA,TRBJ1-6,TGTGCCAGCAGTCCAAGGGGAAGCTCCTATAATTCACCCCTCCACTTT,CASSPRGSSYNSPLHF
TRBV10-2,NA,TRBD1,TRBJ1-2,TGCGCCAGCAGTGAGTCAAGGGGGCGGGATGGCTACACCTTC,CASSESRGRDGYTF
TRBV27,once,TRBD1,TRBJ2-7,TGTGCCAGCAAAACCCGGGACAGGGTGTACGAGCAGTACTTC,CASKTRDRVYEQYF
TRBV29-1,NA,TRBD1,TRBJ2-6,TGCAGCGTTGAAGATTGGGACAGACGGAATGGGGCCAACGTCCTGACTTTC,CSVEDWDRRNGANVLTF